This T cell receptor (beta chain) was sequenced for a study of cytomegalovirus exposure and HLA in healthy donors. Primers: 60 Vbeta forward and 13 Jbeta reverse. Clones were sequenced by immunoSEQ multiplex PCR, and TCRdb holds only the in-frame ones, with some missing. The sample lists some 200,000 clones; approximately 70% were seen once. The sequenced material came from PBMCs. This clonotype was sampled from a man aged 35 to 55 in good health and CMV-seropositive.

The CDR3 reads CASSLEAGGRSYGYTF. The CDR3 coding sequence is TGCGCCAGCAGCTTGGAGGCAGGGGGTCGAAGCTATGGCTACACCTTC. V gene TRBV5-1 combines with J gene TRBJ1-2; 7 nucleotides match TRBD1. Unmatched junction bases numbered 9, after V lost 0 bases and J lost 4 bases. Germline values: CDR1 SGHRS, CDR2 YFSETQ. This CDR3 contains 16 residues.